This T cell receptor beta chain was retrieved from a study of shared clonotypes between healthy human individuals (dated by TCRdb to 2018 to 2020). Regarding the research as a whole: The cohort comprised two women and three men aged 18 to 49 years. Per donor, three plates each were used for CD4 naive and CD4 memory, two for CD8 naive, and one for CD8 memory. To estimate repertoire size and how much clonotype sharing occurs between individuals, the study deeply sequenced the blood TCR repertoires of 4 to 6 healthy adults. To increase sequencing depth and limit assay-specific biases, TCR repertoire library preparation and sequencing were carried out by different laboratories using diverse techniques. Leukapheresis yielded between about 0.94 and 8.9 billion PBMCs per donor. Overall study results and their limits: The small number of donors limited the genetic and exposure-history diversity represented. Rarefaction of sorted-subset datasets indicated incomplete sequencing despite the large sequencing depth. About 4.5% of naive CD4, around 3.5% of naive CD8, roughly 2.4% of memory CD4, and 0.4% of memory CD8 clonotypes were shared across a handful of donors. Compared with non-shared clonotypes, clonotypes shared by all four sorted-subset donors had higher generation probabilities. Sampling was restricted to blood, and TCR repertoires in tissue are likely to differ from TCR repertoires in blood. Based on pairwise subsampling, the degree of clonotype sharing among donors was expected to be affected by sequencing depth. Estimated clonotype richness was generally larger for naive than for memory subsets.

On this clone: Its antigen specificity is not known. Per-nucleotide qualities are absent, and no much larger clonotype sits a single base away.

Using the deep immunoSEQ assay, multiplex PCR amplified TCR CDR3 regions from genomic DNA. Genomic DNA extracted from each cell subset was distributed evenly over all wells of several immunoSEQ 96-well plates, and each plate served as one replicate. For sorted subsets, each replicate PCR was loaded with about 0.2 ug genomic DNA, equivalent to 30,000 to 35,000 T cell genomes. Purified libraries were measured with a Qubit 3.0 fluorometer, size-checked on a Bioanalyzer 2100, and measured again with the KAPA Library Quantification kit. A separate single-read 150-cycle Illumina NextSeq 550 flow cell was used to sequence each immunoSEQ 96-well plate. On the study's bioinformatics: Because the immunoSEQ output included only junctional sequences and no quality scores, the filtering could not be the same as the filtering used for full-length reads. To assign V/J genes and CDR3, sequences were annotated using PyIR, a Python wrapper for IgBLAST v1.9, with IMGT germline references. Any read was removed if the V/J assignment was weak (E-value above 1e-6), the CDR3 was missing, or the read contained stop codons, out-of-frame junctions, or ambiguous translated residues. A V3J clonotype was defined by an identical inferred V gene, J gene, and CDR3 amino acid sequence. Percentage overlap between repertoires was calculated by dividing the number of shared unique clonotypes by the size of the smaller repertoire. Repertoire richness was assessed with RTK rarefaction, the Chao1 estimator, and Recon v2.1 estimates of unobserved clonotypes. OLGA was used to compute generation probabilities for all TCRbeta clonotypes that the gDNA method yielded from a handful of donors. TCRdb took over this immuneACCESS table, retaining in-frame rearrangements with V and J assigned. Such tables are incomplete; in checked studies, under half of the missing clones stem from an unresolved V gene, and the remainder is unexplained. V and J calls and clone size are those listed in that table; D and trimming were worked out from the DNA. In all, the sample holds about 1.1 million clones, and 77% of those were seen once. Roughly 0.9% of the sample is taken by the ten largest.

The CDR3 sequence holds 16 residues, the cysteine and phenylalanine included. The read is trimmed to its CDR3 DNA, 48 bases read in frame from base 1. For CDR1 and CDR2, the germline V gene (reference sequence) lists LNHDA and SQIVND. Trimming removed 5 bases from V and 5 bases from J; the gene matches leave 13 bases unexplained. The donors were healthy, HIV-negative adults with no recently reported acute infections or vaccinations. Every donor was a Caucasian adult residing in Nashville, Tennessee, USA. CD4+ T cells were enriched by magnetic negative selection, after which naive cells were positively selected on CD45RA and the negative fraction was taken as the memory subset. Blood was collected by leukapheresis, and PBMCs were isolated by Ficoll-Histopaque density gradient centrifugation and then cryopreserved in liquid nitrogen vapor phase. Purity and quantity of every magnetically sorted T cell population were checked by analytical flow cytometry. Each sorted fraction had its genomic DNA isolated and then quantified by UV absorbance on a Nanodrop 2000c.

This sequence was found in a man in his late teens or twenties in good health. Some clones in this sample may be carry-over from other donors' samples. Recombination linked TRBV19 to TRBJ1-2; TRBD1 fits 8 bases in the junction. The specimen sequenced was memory CD4+ T cells from PBMCs. The meaning of the sample's cell subset or site label: CD45RA-negative fraction. Here is the DNA: TGTGCCAGTAGTGAAACAAAAGACAGGGGACGATATGGCTACACCTTC. It translates to CASSETKDRGRYGYTF.